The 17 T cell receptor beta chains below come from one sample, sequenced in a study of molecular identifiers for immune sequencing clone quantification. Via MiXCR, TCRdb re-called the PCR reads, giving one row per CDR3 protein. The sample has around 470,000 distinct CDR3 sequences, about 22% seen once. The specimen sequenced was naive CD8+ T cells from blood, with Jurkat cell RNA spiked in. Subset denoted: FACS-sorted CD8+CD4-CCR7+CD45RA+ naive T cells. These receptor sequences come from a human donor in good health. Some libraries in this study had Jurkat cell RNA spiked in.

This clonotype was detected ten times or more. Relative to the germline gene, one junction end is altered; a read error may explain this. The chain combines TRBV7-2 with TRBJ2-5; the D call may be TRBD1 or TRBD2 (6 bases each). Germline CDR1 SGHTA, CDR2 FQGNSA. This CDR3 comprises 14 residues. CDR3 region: CASSLVGGQETQYF. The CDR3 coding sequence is TGCGCCAGCAGCTTGGTAGGGGGGCAAGAGACCCAGTACTTC.

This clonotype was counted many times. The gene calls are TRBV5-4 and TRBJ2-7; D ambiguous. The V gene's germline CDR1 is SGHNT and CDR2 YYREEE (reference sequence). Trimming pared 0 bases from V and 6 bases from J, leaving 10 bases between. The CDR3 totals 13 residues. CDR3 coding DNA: TGTGCCAGCAGCTTGGACTCCGCCGGCGAGCAGTACTTC. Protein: CASSLDSAGEQYF.

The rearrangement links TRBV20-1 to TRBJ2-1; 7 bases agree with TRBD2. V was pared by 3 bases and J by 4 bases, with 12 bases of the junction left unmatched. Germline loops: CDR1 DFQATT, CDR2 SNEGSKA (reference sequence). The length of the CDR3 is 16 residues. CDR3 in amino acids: CSASLLADQPYNEQFF. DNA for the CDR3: TGCAGTGCTAGCCTGCTAGCGGACCAGCCTTACAATGAGCAGTTCTTC.

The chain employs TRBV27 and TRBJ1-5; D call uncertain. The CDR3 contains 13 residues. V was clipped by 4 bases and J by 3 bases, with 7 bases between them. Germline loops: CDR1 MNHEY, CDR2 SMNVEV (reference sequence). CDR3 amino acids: CASSSTANQPQHF. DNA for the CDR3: TGTGCCAGCAGTTCAACCGCCAATCAGCCCCAGCATTTT.

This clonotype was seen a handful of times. CDR3 in DNA: TGTGCCAGCAGCTCCTTCCTACCCGGGACAGTGAACACTGAAGCTTTCTTT. It yields the protein CASSSFLPGTVNTEAFF. The chain uses TRBV5-6 and TRBJ1-1, with 7 bases matching TRBD1. The CDR3 runs 17 residues. Looked up from germline, CDR1 is SGHDT and CDR2 is YYEEEE. The ends lost 3 bases at V and 0 bases at J; junction bases unmatched: 11.

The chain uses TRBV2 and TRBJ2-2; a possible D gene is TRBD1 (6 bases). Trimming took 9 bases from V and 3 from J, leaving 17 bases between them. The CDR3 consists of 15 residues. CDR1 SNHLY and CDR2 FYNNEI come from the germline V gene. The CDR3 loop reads CASGRWDIHTGELFF. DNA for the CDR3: TGTGCCAGTGGAAGGTGGGACATACACACCGGGGAGCTGTTTTTT.

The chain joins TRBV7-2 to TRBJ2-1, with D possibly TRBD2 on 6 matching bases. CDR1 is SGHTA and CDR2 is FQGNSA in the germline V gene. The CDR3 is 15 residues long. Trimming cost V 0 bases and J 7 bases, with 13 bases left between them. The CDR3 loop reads CASSLAKEGINEQFF. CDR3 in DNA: TGTGCCAGCAGCTTAGCTAAGGAGGGGATTAATGAGCAGTTCTTC. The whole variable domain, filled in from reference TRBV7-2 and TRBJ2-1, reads GAGVSQSPSNKVTEKGKDVELRCDPISGHTALYWYRQSLGQGLEFLIYFQGNSAPDKSGLPSDRFSAERTGGSVSTLTIQRTQQEDSAVYLCASSLAKEGINEQFFGPGTRLTVL.

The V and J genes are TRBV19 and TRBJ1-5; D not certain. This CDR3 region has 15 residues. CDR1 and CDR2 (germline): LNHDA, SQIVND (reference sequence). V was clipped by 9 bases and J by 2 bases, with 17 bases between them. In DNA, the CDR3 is TGTGCCAGATCCATCCACGTAACGGGCAATCAGCCCCAGCATTTT. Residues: CARSIHVTGNQPQHF.

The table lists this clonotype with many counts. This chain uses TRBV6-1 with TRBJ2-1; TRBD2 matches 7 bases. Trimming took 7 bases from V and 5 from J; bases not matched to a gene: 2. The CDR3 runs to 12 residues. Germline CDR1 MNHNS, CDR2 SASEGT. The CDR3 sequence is CASIGLDNEQFF. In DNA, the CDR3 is TGTGCCAGCATTGGACTAGACAATGAGCAGTTCTTC.

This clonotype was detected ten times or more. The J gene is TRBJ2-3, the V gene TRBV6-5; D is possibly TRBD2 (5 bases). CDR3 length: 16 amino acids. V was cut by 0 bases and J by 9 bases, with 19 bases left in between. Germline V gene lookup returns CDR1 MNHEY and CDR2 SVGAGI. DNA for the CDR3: TGTGCCAGCAGTTACTCGTCCCTAGCCGCCCCGGACACGCAGTATTTT. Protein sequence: CASSYSSLAAPDTQYF.

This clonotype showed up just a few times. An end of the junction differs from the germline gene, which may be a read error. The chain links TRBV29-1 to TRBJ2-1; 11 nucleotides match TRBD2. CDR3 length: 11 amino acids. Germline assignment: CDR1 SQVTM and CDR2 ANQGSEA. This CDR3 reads CSVEILAGAVF. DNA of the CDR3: TGCAGCGTTGAAATACTAGCGGGAGCGGTCTTC.

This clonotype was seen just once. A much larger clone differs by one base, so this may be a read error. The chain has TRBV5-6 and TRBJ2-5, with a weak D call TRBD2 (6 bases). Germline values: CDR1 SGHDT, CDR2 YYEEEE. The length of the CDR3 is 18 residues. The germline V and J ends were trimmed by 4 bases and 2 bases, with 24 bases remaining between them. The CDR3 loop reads CASSHAAWLDYGQETQYF. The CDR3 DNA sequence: TGTGCCAGCAGCCACGCGGCGTGGTTGGACTACGGACAAGAGACCCAGTACTTC. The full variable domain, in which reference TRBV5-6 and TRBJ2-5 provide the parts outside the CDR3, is DAGVTQSPTHLIKTRGQQVTLRCSPKSGHDTVSWYQQALGQGPQFIFQYYEEEERQRGNFPDRFSGHQFPNYSSELNVNALLLGDSALYLCASSHAAWLDYGQETQYFGPGTRLLVL.

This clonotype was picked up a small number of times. The CDR3 region has the DNA TGTGCCAGCAGTTATACAGGGGCTGAGACCCAGTACTTC. This translates into CASSYTGAETQYF. The chain recombines TRBV6-2 or TRBV6-3 with TRBJ2-5, with TRBD1 matching over 7 bases. Germline V lookup: CDR1 MNHEY, CDR2 SVGEGT. The CDR3 spans 13 residues. The V and J ends lost 3 bases and 5 bases, in that order; junction bases with no gene match: 3.

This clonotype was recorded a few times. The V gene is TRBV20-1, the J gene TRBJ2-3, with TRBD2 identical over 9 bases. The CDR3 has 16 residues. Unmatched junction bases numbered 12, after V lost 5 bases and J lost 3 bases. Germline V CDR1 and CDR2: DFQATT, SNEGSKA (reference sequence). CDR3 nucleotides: TGCAGTGCTCGTGCCTCTAGCGGGACGGGTACAGATACGCAGTATTTT. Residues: CSARASSGTGTDTQYF.

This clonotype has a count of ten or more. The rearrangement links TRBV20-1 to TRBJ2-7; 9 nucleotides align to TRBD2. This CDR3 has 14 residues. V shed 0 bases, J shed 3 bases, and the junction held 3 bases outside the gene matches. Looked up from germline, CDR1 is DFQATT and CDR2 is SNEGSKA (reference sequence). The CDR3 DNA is TGCAGTGCTAGAGACGGACTAGCGAGCTACGAGCAGTACTTC. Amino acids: CSARDGLASYEQYF.

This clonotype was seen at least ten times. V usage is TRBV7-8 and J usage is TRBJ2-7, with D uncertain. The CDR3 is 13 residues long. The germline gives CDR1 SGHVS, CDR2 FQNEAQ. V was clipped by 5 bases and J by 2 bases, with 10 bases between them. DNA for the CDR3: TGTGCCAGCAGCCAACACGGACCCTACGAGCAGTACTTC. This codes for CASSQHGPYEQYF. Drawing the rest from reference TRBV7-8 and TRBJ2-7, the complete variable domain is GAGVSQSPRYKVAKRGQDVALRCDPISGHVSLFWYQQALGQGPEFLTYFQNEAQLDKSGLPSDRFFAERPEGSVSTLKIQRTQQEDSAVYLCASSQHGPYEQYFGPGTRLTVT.

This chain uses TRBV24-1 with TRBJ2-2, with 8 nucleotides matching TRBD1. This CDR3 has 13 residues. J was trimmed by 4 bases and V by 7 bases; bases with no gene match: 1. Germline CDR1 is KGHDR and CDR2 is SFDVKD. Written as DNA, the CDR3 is TGTGCCACCAGCAGGGGGCGCACCGGGGAGCTGTTTTTT. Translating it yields CATSRGRTGELFF.